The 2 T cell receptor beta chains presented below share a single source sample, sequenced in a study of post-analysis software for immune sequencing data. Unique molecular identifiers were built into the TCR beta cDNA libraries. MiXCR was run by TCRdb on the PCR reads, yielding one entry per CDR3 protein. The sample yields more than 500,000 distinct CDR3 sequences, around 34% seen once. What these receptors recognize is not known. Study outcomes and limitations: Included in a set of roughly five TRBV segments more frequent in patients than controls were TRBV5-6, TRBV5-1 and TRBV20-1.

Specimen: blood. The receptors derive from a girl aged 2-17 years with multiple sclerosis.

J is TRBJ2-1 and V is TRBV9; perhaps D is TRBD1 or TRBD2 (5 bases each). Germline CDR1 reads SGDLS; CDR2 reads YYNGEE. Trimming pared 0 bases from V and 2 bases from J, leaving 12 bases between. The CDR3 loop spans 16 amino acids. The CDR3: CASSVGPGSTYNEQFF. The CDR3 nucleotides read TGTGCCAGCAGCGTAGGCCCAGGGAGCACCTACAATGAGCAGTTCTTC.

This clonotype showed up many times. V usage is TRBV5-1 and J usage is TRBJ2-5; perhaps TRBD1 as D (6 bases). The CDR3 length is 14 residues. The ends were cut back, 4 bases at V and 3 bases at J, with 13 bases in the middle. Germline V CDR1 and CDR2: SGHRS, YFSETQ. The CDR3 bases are TGCGCCAGCAGCGTCCGGGACAACAAAGAGACCCAGTACTTC. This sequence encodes CASSVRDNKETQYF.